This T cell receptor (beta chain) was sequenced during a study of PD-1 blockade in classical Hodgkin lymphoma. Study-wide results and limits: In CD4+ cells, TCR diversity went up significantly by C4D1, but in CD8+ cells it did not.

There was relapse after autologous stem cell transplantation in every patient, and there was variation in brentuximab vedotin exposure. Profiling relied on immunoSEQ multiplex PCR, and the TCRdb table lists in-frame clones only, not all of them. The table records around 91,000 clones, roughly 80% of them present only once. The CDR3 contains 13 residues. The germline V gene encodes CDR1 SGHAT and CDR2 FQNNGV. V gave up 1 base and J gave up 7 bases, with 11 bases separating them. This clone was picked up a small number of times. What it binds is not known. The TCR comes from a human donor with classical Hodgkin lymphoma. The chain links TRBV11-2 to TRBJ2-7; the D is unclear. This material consisted of peripheral blood mononuclear cells (PBMCs), taken before the second cycle of nivolumab. The CDR3 DNA sequence: TGTGCCAGCAGCTTAGTTGTTGGGTGGGAGCAGTACTTC. Translating it yields CASSLVVGWEQYF.